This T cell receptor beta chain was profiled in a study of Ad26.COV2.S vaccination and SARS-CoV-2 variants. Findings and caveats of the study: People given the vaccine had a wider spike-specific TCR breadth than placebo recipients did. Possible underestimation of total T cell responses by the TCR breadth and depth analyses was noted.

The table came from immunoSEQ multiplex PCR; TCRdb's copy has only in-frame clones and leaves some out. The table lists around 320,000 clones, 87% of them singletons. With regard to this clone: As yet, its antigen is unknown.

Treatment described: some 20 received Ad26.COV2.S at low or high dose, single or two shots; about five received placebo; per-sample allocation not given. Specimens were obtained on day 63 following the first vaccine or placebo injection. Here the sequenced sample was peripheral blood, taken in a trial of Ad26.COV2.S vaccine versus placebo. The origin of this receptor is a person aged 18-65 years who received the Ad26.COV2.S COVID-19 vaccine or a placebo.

CDR3 sequence: CASSQEWNEQFF. The CDR3 region has the DNA TGTGCCAGCAGCCAGGAATGGAATGAGCAGTTCTTC. This chain joins TRBV4-2 and TRBJ2-1, with D unresolved. This CDR3 spans 12 amino acids. Trimming took 3 bases from V and 7 from J, leaving 7 bases between them. Germline V CDR1 and CDR2: LGHNA, YNFKEQ.